Sequencing of this T cell receptor beta chain was carried out in a study of monozygotic twins with cystic fibrosis. Whole-study findings and limits: Nucleotide-identical clonotype sharing was significantly higher within monozygotic CF twin pairs than between unrelated CF individuals. Median Simpson clonality of approximately 0.0091 suggested naive T cells predominated. No link emerged between shared CDR3 counts and age, concordance or severity.

In regard to this clone: Its antigen is undetermined.

This CDR3 is 16 amino acids long. The germline V gene has CDR1 SGHVS and CDR2 FQNEAQ. Losses at the gene ends were 5 bases for V and 5 bases for J; bases not matched to a gene: 10. Assay used: immunoSEQ multiplex PCR; TCRdb lists only in-frame clones, some missing. Of 25,000 or so clones listed, over 75% are singletons. This TCR was recovered from a girl aged 2 to 9 with cystic fibrosis. The sequencing input was blood. The rearrangement links TRBV7-8 to TRBJ2-5; 11 bases line up with TRBD2. CDR3 sequence: CASSITSGGLLETQYF. DNA of the CDR3: TGTGCCAGCAGCATTACTAGCGGGGGACTTTTGGAGACCCAGTACTTC.